These 12 T cell receptor beta chains were sequenced from one sample in a study of blood T cells in healthy people across ages. A sample-barcoded 5' primer and a J-beta primer mix were used in a second PCR of about 7 to 12 cycles. One entry per CDR3 protein, called by TCRdb with MiXCR from the 5' RACE reads. The sample contains 800,000 to 1,300,000 distinct CDR3 sequences, 20% to 25% of which appear only once. This sample also appeared in a second study, on T cells of mothers and their children.

Sequences were obtained from blood. The source is a girl aged 2-10 years in good health.

The J gene is TRBJ2-5, the V gene TRBV5-1; 7 bases are a match to TRBD2. The V gene end was trimmed by 5 bases and the J gene end by 5 bases; junction bases not matched to a gene: 6. The V gene's germline CDR1 is SGHRS and CDR2 YFSETQ. The CDR3 totals 13 residues. CDR3 protein: CASSIQGGETQYF. DNA for the CDR3: TGCGCCAGCAGTATCCAGGGAGGGGAGACCCAGTACTTC.

This clonotype showed up just a few times. The gene calls are TRBV29-1 and TRBJ2-3; D unclear. The CDR3 is made up of 13 amino acids. CDR1 and CDR2 (germline): SQVTM, ANQGSEA. V was cut by 6 bases and J by 5 bases, with 15 bases left in between. The CDR3 sequence: CSVVDTGLDTQYF. For the CDR3, the DNA is TGCAGCGTGGTTGACACTGGGCTAGATACGCAGTATTTT.

The chain is built from TRBV14 and TRBJ2-1, with D perhaps TRBD1 or TRBD2 (6 bases each). The CDR3 consists of 15 residues. Germline-derived CDR1 and CDR2 are SGHDN and FVKESK. The V gene lost 4 bases and the J gene lost 6 bases, with 16 bases spanning the gap. The CDR3 is CASSLLVGGSNEQFF. CDR3 DNA sequence: TGTGCCAGCAGCCTCCTTGTAGGGGGGAGCAATGAGCAGTTCTTC. Complete variable domain (other parts from reference TRBV14 and TRBJ2-1): EAGVTQFPSHSVIEKGQTVTLRCDPISGHDNLYWYRRVMGKEIKFLLHFVKESKQDESGMPNNRFLAERTGGTYSTLKVQPAELEDSGVYFCASSLLVGGSNEQFFGPGTRLTVL.

This clonotype was seen a few times. The V gene is TRBV20-1, the J gene TRBJ1-1; TRBD1 matches at 7 bases. The CDR3 spans 13 residues. The germline V gene has CDR1 DFQATT and CDR2 SNEGSKA (reference sequence). V was pared by 0 bases and J by 10 bases, with 8 bases of the junction left unmatched. The CDR3 region has the DNA TGCAGTGCTAGAGATGGTTTACAGGGGCGAGCTTTCTTT. It translates to CSARDGLQGRAFF.

This clonotype was counted a few times. The chain carries TRBV20-1 and TRBJ2-1; 7 positions match TRBD2. V trimming: 6 bases; J trimming: 5 bases; junction bases outside the gene matches: 16. CDR3 length: 16 residues. CDR1 DFQATT and CDR2 SNEGSKA come from the germline V gene (reference sequence). CDR3 bases: TGCAGTGCGAGGAGACTAGCCCCAATAGAGAACAATGAGCAGTTCTTC. Translated: CSARRLAPIENNEQFF.

This clonotype was recorded a few times. The chain combines TRBV28 with TRBJ2-5; no definite D call. TRBJ2-1 explains the end of the DNA better; the J call may be wrong. The CDR3 is made up of 15 amino acids. The germline V gene encodes CDR1 MDHEN and CDR2 SYDVKM. CDR3 amino acids: CASSLLASDIGEQFF. In nucleotides, the CDR3 is TGTGCCAGCAGTTTGCTGGCCTCCGATATTGGTGAGCAGTTCTTC.

The chain uses TRBV29-1 and TRBJ2-3; 9 positions match TRBD1. Trimming cost V 7 bases and J 11 bases; bases outside gene matches: 7. In germline, CDR1 is SQVTM, CDR2 ANQGSEA. The CDR3 totals 11 residues. The CDR3 DNA reads as TGCAGCGGGGACAGGGCCTCGGTGCAGTATTTT. Protein product: CSGDRASVQYF.

V is TRBV12-3 or TRBV12-4 and J is TRBJ1-1; the D is unclear. This CDR3 is 12 amino acids long. The V end was cut by 10 bases, the J end by 1 base, with 10 bases between. The CDR3 nucleotides are TGTGCCACATTCGTGGGGAACACTGAAGCTTTCTTT. As protein: CATFVGNTEAFF.

This clonotype has just a few counts. The genes are TRBV6-5 and TRBJ2-5; D ambiguous. The CDR3 is 14 amino acids. Germline V gives CDR1 MNHEY, CDR2 SVGAGI. The V and J ends lost 0 bases and 2 bases respectively, with 7 bases between them. CDR3 amino acids: CASSYSRRQETQYF. The CDR3 nucleotides are TGTGCCAGCAGTTACTCCAGACGTCAAGAGACCCAGTACTTC.

This chain links TRBV7-9 with TRBJ1-1; a weak D match, TRBD1 (6 bases). The germline V and J ends were trimmed by 0 bases and 5 bases, with 22 bases remaining between them. CDR1 SEHNR and CDR2 FQNEAQ come from the germline V gene (reference sequence). This CDR3 spans 18 amino acids. DNA for the CDR3: TGTGCCAGCAGCTTAGCGGAAGGTATCAGGGGCCCCTGGACTGAAGCTTTCTTT. Protein product: CASSLAEGIRGPWTEAFF.

J is TRBJ2-7 and V is TRBV25-1, with TRBD2 matching over 8 bases. The J call may be mistaken, given a closer DNA end match to TRBJ2-5. The CDR3 loop spans 16 amino acids. Germline loops: CDR1 MGHDK, CDR2 SYGVNS. CDR3 in DNA: TGTGCCAGCAGTGGAGTAGCGGGGTTCCAGCAAGAGACCCAGTACTTC. Amino acid sequence: CASSGVAGFQQETQYF.

The V and J genes are TRBV4-1 and TRBJ2-1; D is unclear. CDR1 is MGHRA and CDR2 is YSYEKL in the germline V gene. The V end lost 0 bases, the J end lost 4 bases, and 13 bases lay between the germline ends. This CDR3 contains 16 residues. The CDR3 loop reads CASSQDSGQIYNEQFF. Written as DNA, the CDR3 is TGCGCCAGCAGCCAAGATTCGGGTCAGATATACAATGAGCAGTTCTTC.